The 4 T cell receptor beta chains given below trace back to one sample, sequenced in a study of response to subunit inactivated influenza vaccine. Using its own MiXCR run on the RT-PCR reads, TCRdb lists one record per CDR3 protein. The sample includes a few hundred thousand distinct CDR3 sequences, around a fifth of them seen just once. The specimen comprised PBMCs from blood, sampled less than 22 months after vaccination. Receptors originate from a man aged 50 to 69 who received an inactivated influenza vaccine.

This clonotype has at least ten counts. The CDR3 spells CASSADRGVITEAFF. The CDR3 DNA follows: TGCGCCAGCAGCGCCGACAGGGGAGTAATCACTGAAGCTTTCTTT. This sequence joins TRBV5-1 and TRBJ1-1; 8 positions match TRBD1. V lost 4 bases and J lost 4; bases outside the gene matches: 9. CDR3 length: 15 amino acids. Germline V gene lookup returns CDR1 SGHRS and CDR2 YFSETQ.

This clonotype was counted only a few times. J is TRBJ2-1 and V is TRBV20-1; 13 bases line up with TRBD2. This CDR3 spans 14 amino acids. Per germline, CDR1 DFQATT and CDR2 SNEGSKA (reference sequence). V trimming: 5 bases; J trimming: 5 bases; junction bases outside the gene matches: 3. CDR3 protein: CSAEGLAGNNEQFF. In DNA, the CDR3 is TGCAGTGCTGAGGGACTAGCGGGGAACAATGAGCAGTTCTTC.

This clonotype was detected a few times. This chain connects TRBV20-1 to TRBJ2-7, with D possibly matching TRBD2 (5 bases). The germline V gene has CDR1 DFQATT and CDR2 SNEGSKA (reference sequence). The CDR3 contains 16 residues. V lost 1 base and J lost 4, with 20 bases in between. CDR3 sequence: CSARGGRRGIPYEQYF. CDR3 sequence (DNA): TGCAGTGCTAGAGGAGGACGGAGAGGGATCCCATACGAGCAGTACTTC.

This clonotype came up once. The rearrangement links TRBV7-9 to TRBJ2-7; D gene ambiguous. The germline V gene encodes CDR1 SEHNR and CDR2 FQNEAQ (reference sequence). The CDR3 extends over 13 amino acids. Trimming pared 8 bases from V and 1 base from J, leaving 12 bases between. The CDR3 sequence is CASGRLRSYEQYF. The CDR3 DNA reads as TGTGCCAGCGGACGTCTAAGATCCTACGAGCAGTACTTC.